The 3 T cell receptor beta chains below all came from one sample that was sequenced in a study of response to subunit inactivated influenza vaccine. Via MiXCR, TCRdb re-called the RT-PCR reads, giving one row per CDR3 protein. The table has 490,000 or so distinct CDR3 sequences, around 8% seen once. This sample comprised PBMCs from blood, obtained roughly 24 months after vaccination. The receptors were sampled from a man aged 50-75 years who received an inactivated influenza vaccine.

Turning to this clonotype: Its ends do not fully match the called genes, so a read error is possible. The chain combines TRBV24-1 with TRBJ2-2; D is unresolved. There are 13 residues in the CDR3. Per the germline V gene, CDR1 is KGHDR and CDR2 is SFDVKD. The CDR3 protein is CSTSDPNTGELFF. Written as DNA, the CDR3 is TGTTCCACCAGTGACCCAAACACCGGGGAGCTGTTTTTT.

This clonotype appeared a few times. Here the CDR3 DNA reads TGTGCCAGCAGCCAAGATAGACACCCGAATCAGCCCCAGCATTTT. It is translated as CASSQDRHPNQPQHF. This sequence joins TRBV3-1 and TRBJ1-5; D gene uncertain. Germline V lookup: CDR1 LGHDT, CDR2 YNNKEL (reference sequence). The CDR3 loop spans 15 amino acids. Trimming removed 0 bases from V and 4 bases from J, with 10 bases in between.

J is TRBJ2-7 and V is TRBV28; D is possibly TRBD2 (5 bases). CDR1 is MDHEN and CDR2 is SYDVKM in the germline V gene. Trimming pared 4 bases from V and 3 bases from J, leaving 7 bases between. The CDR3 is made up of 12 amino acids. Here the CDR3 reads CASSSDFYEQYF. The CDR3 DNA sequence: TGTGCCAGCAGTTCGGACTTCTACGAGCAGTACTTC.